This T cell receptor beta chain was observed in a study of CD8 T cells in ankylosing spondylitis. Germline assignment: CDR1 MNHNY and CDR2 SVGAGI (reference sequence). The CDR3 spans 13 residues. The V and J ends lost 0 bases and 7 bases respectively, with 6 bases between them. General study findings and limits: Among TCR beta sequences, a motif of eight highly homologous variants appeared characteristic of ankylosing spondylitis blood.

Libraries for TCR beta were made by quantitative 5'-RACE with molecular barcodes. TCRdb reanalysed the 5' RACE reads using MiXCR and keeps one entry per CDR3 protein. Here the sample spans more than 600,000 distinct CDR3 sequences, around 19% being singletons. With respect to this clonotype: Its specificity is unknown.

The TCR was taken from a male donor with ankylosing spondylitis. Sequencing used blood, either unsorted or a sorted T cell fraction (not recorded which). This chain joins TRBV6-6 and TRBJ2-2; D is undetermined. The CDR3 nucleotides are TGTGCCAGCAGTTACTCTTTGAGCGGGGAGCTGTTTTTT. The encoded protein is CASSYSLSGELFF.